A selection of T cell receptor beta chains follows, all from one sample in a study of long-term antiretroviral therapy in people with HIV. Profiled with immunoSEQ multiplex PCR; TCRdb holds only in-frame clones, not every one. Of 15,000 to 20,000 clones in the sample, more than 65% were seen once. This sample comprised unsorted PBMCs, obtained at the start of antiretroviral therapy, before treatment. Receptor source: a man aged 18 to 29 with HIV. CDR3s include the opening cysteine and the closing phenylalanine or tryptophan. A D gene is named only where the DNA matches it firmly. Expanded clones get a size class; other rows say once, few or many, or leave the size out.

clone_size,v_call,d_call,j_call,cdr3_aa,cdr3_nt
.,TRBV4-3,TRBD1,TRBJ2-7,CASSWRSGQGARGVTYEQYF,TGCGCCAGCAGCTGGAGGTCCGGACAGGGGGCTCGCGGGGTCACCTACGAGCAGTACTTC
.,TRBV19,.,TRBJ2-4,CASSPNLGQLAKNIQYF,TGTGCCAGTAGTCCTAACCTCGGACAGCTAGCCAAAAACATTCAGTACTTC
.,TRBV10-3,TRBD1,TRBJ2-7,CAITRTGSGGEQYF,TGTGCCATCACCCGGACAGGCTCCGGTGGCGAGCAGTACTTC
once,TRBV7-2,TRBD2,TRBJ2-1,CASSLMSGILYNEQFF,TGTGCCAGCAGCTTGATGAGCGGGATTCTTTACAATGAGCAGTTCTTC
.,TRBV4-1,.,TRBJ1-1,CASSPPGRRGSDTEAFF,TGCGCCAGCAGCCCCCCGGGACGGCGAGGAAGTGACACTGAAGCTTTCTTT
.,TRBV5-1,.,TRBJ2-3,CASRLKDINTDTQYF,TGCGCCAGCAGGCTCAAAGACATTAACACAGATACGCAGTATTTT
.,TRBV5-1,.,TRBJ1-4,CASSFQAPTNEKLFF,TGCGCCAGCAGCTTTCAGGCGCCAACTAATGAAAAACTGTTTTTT
.,TRBV2,TRBD1,TRBJ2-1,CASSEWGDRVKKNEQFF,TGTGCCAGCAGTGAATGGGGGGACAGGGTGAAGAAGAATGAGCAGTTCTTC
few,TRBV25-1,.,TRBJ2-7,CASGSTSEQYF,TGTGCCAGCGGGAGTACGTCCGAGCAGTACTTC
few,TRBV6-1,TRBD1,TRBJ1-2,CATLTGAYGYTF,TGTGCCACCCTCACAGGGGCCTATGGCTACACCTTC
.,TRBV18,TRBD1,TRBJ1-2,CASSPSRTGNYGYTF,TGTGCCAGCTCACCATCAAGGACAGGGAACTATGGCTACACCTTC
.,TRBV7-9,.,TRBJ2-7,CASSLGGSFYEQYF,TGTGCCAGCAGCTTAGGGGGAAGCTTCTACGAGCAGTACTTC
.,TRBV6-5,.,TRBJ2-1,CASSRPGATDEQFF,TGTGCCAGCAGCCGTCCCGGGGCCACCGATGAGCAGTTCTTC